This entry is about one T cell receptor beta chain. These data belong to a study of blood T cell repertoires in COVID-19. Sequencing was performed with immunoSEQ multiplex PCR; in TCRdb, only in-frame clones are kept and a portion is missing. The table lists roughly 430,000 clones, over 75% of them singletons. CDR3 length: 16 amino acids. After removal of 6 bases from V and 6 bases from J, the junction contained 12 bases not matched to a gene. Germline-derived CDR1 and CDR2 are LNHDA and SQIVND (reference sequence). This TCR was recovered from a woman in her thirties or forties with acute COVID-19. The sample consisted of PBMCs or T cells enriched from blood (not recorded which). The V call is TRBV19, the J call TRBJ2-2, with 8 bases fitting TRBD1. CDR3 protein: CASSNPRDRGSGELFF. DNA of the CDR3: TGTGCCAGTAGCAACCCCCGAGACAGGGGTTCCGGGGAGCTGTTTTTT.